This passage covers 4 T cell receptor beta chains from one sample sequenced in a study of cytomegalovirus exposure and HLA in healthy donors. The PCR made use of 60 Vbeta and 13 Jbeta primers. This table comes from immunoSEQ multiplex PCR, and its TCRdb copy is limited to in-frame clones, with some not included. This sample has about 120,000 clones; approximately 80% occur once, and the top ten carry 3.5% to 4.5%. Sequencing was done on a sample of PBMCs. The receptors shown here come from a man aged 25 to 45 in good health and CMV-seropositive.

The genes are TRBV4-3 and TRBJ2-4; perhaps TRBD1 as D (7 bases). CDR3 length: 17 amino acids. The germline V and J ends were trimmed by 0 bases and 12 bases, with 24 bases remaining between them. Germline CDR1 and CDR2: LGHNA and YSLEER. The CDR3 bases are TGCGCCAGCAGCCAAGAGGGGACTCTAGCTTCCCGGGACAGTCAGTACTTC. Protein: CASSQEGTLASRDSQYF.

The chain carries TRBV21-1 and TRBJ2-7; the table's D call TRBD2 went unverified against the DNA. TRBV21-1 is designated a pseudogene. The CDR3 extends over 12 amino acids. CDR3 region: CASSKGGDEQYF. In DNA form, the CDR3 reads TGTGCCAGCAGCAAAGGGGGGGACGAGCAGTACTTC.

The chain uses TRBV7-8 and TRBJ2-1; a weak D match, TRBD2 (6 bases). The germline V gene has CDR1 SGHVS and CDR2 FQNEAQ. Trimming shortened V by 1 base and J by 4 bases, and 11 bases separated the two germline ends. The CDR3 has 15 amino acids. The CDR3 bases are TGTGCCAGCAGCTTAGTATGGCGGGGTTACAATGAGCAGTTCTTC. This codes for CASSLVWRGYNEQFF.

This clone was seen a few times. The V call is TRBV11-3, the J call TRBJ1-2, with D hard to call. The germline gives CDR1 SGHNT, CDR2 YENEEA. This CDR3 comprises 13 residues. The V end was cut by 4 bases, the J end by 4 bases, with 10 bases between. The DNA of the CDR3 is TGTGCCAGCAGCTCCCCTAGATTCTATGGCTACACCTTC. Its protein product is CASSSPRFYGYTF.